This record looks at one T cell receptor beta chain sequence and its context. Its specificity is unknown. The data belong to a study of cytomegalovirus exposure and HLA in healthy donors. This CDR3 has 16 residues. Germline V gives CDR1 MDHEN, CDR2 SYDVKM. The V segment lost 6 bases and the J segment 7 bases; nucleotides outside the gene matches: 8. Amplification used 60 Vbeta primers and 13 Jbeta primers. Profiled with immunoSEQ multiplex PCR; TCRdb holds only in-frame clones, not every one. The sample lists over 85,000 clones, roughly 60% occurring once. Overall study findings and caveats: The authors judged a highly shared variant cluster likely a sequencing artifact. About 87% or about 30% of the time was how often most TCR beta V segments were productive, according to an earlier analysis. Later analysis associated a missense DCLRE1C variant with TCR beta V- and J-gene trimming. A later examination showed that TCR association rates differed by HLA locus, with DRB1 most and HLA-C fewest.

Sequencing was carried out using PBMCs. The genes are TRBV28 and TRBJ2-3, with TRBD2 matching over 15 bases. This TCR derives from a human donor in good health. This CDR3 is CASSLRTSGGGYTQYF. The CDR3 DNA sequence: TGTGCCAGCAGCCTTCGGACTAGCGGGGGGGGATATACGCAGTATTTT.